This record looks at one TCR beta chain sequence and its context. The repertoire was sequenced with immunoSEQ multiplex PCR; TCRdb's copy has only in-frame clones and lacks some. The sample yields 370,000 or so clones, about 80% seen once. The data belong to a study of blood T cell repertoires in COVID-19. About the research overall: Acute-phase and convalescent COVID-19 samples originated in the United States, Italy and Spain.

The CDR3 extends over 12 amino acids. V was trimmed by 1 base and J by 8 bases, leaving 8 bases between them. Germline CDR1 and CDR2: MNHNS and SASEGT. Sample: peripheral blood. V usage is TRBV6-1 and J usage is TRBJ1-1; no firm D call. The TCR sequence derives from a human donor with acute or convalescent COVID-19. The donor label of this sample is uncertain. In DNA form, the CDR3 reads TGTGCCAGCAGTGAAGTCCCCAGAGAAGCTTTCTTT. Its protein is CASSEVPREAFF.